This T cell receptor (beta chain) was found in a study of CD8 T cells in ankylosing spondylitis. Findings and limits, study-wide: Blood of patients with ankylosing spondylitis appeared to be characterized by a TCR beta motif of several highly homologous variants. Researchers reportedly found disease-linked clones significantly enriched in matched ankylosing spondylitis synovial fluid.

CDR1 and CDR2 (germline): MGHDK, SYGVNS. Trimming removed 2 bases from V and 0 bases from J; junction bases left unmatched: 9. This CDR3 region has 17 residues. Comments on this clonotype: The antigen remains undetermined.

Libraries for TCR beta were made by quantitative 5'-RACE with molecular barcodes. Using its own MiXCR run on the 5' RACE reads, TCRdb lists one record per CDR3 protein. In the table there are about 540,000 distinct CDR3 sequences, 9.5% to 15% of which are singletons. The sequence derives from a male donor with ankylosing spondylitis. The chain is built from TRBV25-1 and TRBJ1-1, with TRBD1 matching 7 bases. Sequencing was done on a sample of blood, either unsorted or a sorted T cell fraction (not recorded which). CDR3 in DNA: TGTGCCAGCAGTGAACGTTGGACAGGAGGGATGAACACTGAAGCTTTCTTT. Amino acids: CASSERWTGGMNTEAFF.